The 26 T cell receptor beta chains below were found in one sample sequenced in a study of identical twins (dated by TCRdb to 2016 to 2017). The protocol used for the library was 5' RACE. Sequencing was performed on an Illumina HiSeq 2000. TCRdb trimmed public reads at Q25 via fastp, called clones via MiXCR and kept in-frame beta chains. Entries that share a CDR3 protein sequence are merged under the most common genes and DNA. In all, the sample holds a few hundred thousand distinct CDR3 sequences, and 9.6% of those were seen once. The biggest ten clones account for approximately 3.2% of the sample. This sample also appeared in a second study, on yellow fever vaccine responses in identical twins.

Sequenced material: PBMCs. These receptors originate from a woman younger than 35 in good health.

This clonotype was observed a handful of times. The J gene is TRBJ2-7, the V gene TRBV6-2 or TRBV6-3; 13 bases agree with TRBD2. The CDR3 sequence is 16 residues long. V trimming: 6 bases; J trimming: 0 bases; junction bases outside the gene matches: 5. CDR1 MNHEY and CDR2 SVGEGT come from the germline V gene. The CDR3: CASSHRTSGSSYEQYF. In nucleotides, the CDR3 is TGTGCCAGCAGCCACCGGACTAGCGGGAGCTCCTACGAGCAGTACTTC.

This clonotype appeared a few times. The chain combines TRBV11-2 with TRBJ2-4; D remains unclear. This CDR3 spans 13 amino acids. Per the germline V gene, CDR1 is SGHAT and CDR2 is FQNNGV. V was pared by 0 bases and J by 8 bases, with 8 bases between. The CDR3 sequence is CASSLEESHIQYF. The CDR3 DNA reads TGTGCCAGCAGCTTAGAGGAGAGCCACATTCAGTACTTC.

This clonotype appeared many times. This chain connects TRBV28 to TRBJ2-7; the D is unclear. V lost 6 bases to trimming and J lost 5 bases, with 8 bases between them. This CDR3 has 11 residues. The V gene's germline CDR1 is MDHEN and CDR2 SYDVKM. CDR3 coding DNA: TGTGCCAGCAGCCCTCACCACGAGCAGTACTTC. It specifies CASSPHHEQYF. The full variable domain, completed using reference TRBV28 and TRBJ2-7, is DVKVTQSSRYLVKRTGEKVFLECVQDMDHENMFWYRQDPGLGLRLIYFSYDVKMKEKGDIPEGYSVSREKKERFSLILESASTNQTSMYLCASSPHHEQYFGPGTRLTVT.

This clonotype came up a few times. The V gene is TRBV9, the J gene TRBJ2-2; TRBD1 aligns across 8 bases. Germline V CDR1 and CDR2: SGDLS, YYNGEE. The CDR3 consists of 17 residues. J lost 2 bases, V lost 3 bases, and 9 bases had no gene match. CDR3 loop: CASSGRTRGPNTGELFF. The CDR3, as DNA: TGTGCCAGCAGCGGCCGAACCAGGGGGCCTAACACCGGGGAGCTGTTTTTT. The full variable domain, in which reference TRBV9 and TRBJ2-2 provide the parts outside the CDR3, is DSGVTQTPKHLITATGQRVTLRCSPRSGDLSVYWYQQSLDQGLQFLIQYYNGEERAKGNILERFSAQQFPDLHSELNLSSLELGDSALYFCASSGRTRGPNTGELFFGEGSRLTVL.

This clonotype was seen a few times. This rearrangement joins TRBV28 to TRBJ2-6; D is uncertain. The V gene lost 6 bases and the J gene lost 4 bases, with 13 bases spanning the gap. Looked up from germline, CDR1 is MDHEN and CDR2 is SYDVKM. The CDR3 loop spans 15 amino acids. The DNA of the CDR3 is TGTGCCAGCAGGTTCGAAGGGTCGGGGGCCAACGTCCTGACTTTC. Residues: CASRFEGSGANVLTF. Full variable domain (outside the CDR3, taken from reference TRBV28 and TRBJ2-6): DVKVTQSSRYLVKRTGEKVFLECVQDMDHENMFWYRQDPGLGLRLIYFSYDVKMKEKGDIPEGYSVSREKKERFSLILESASTNQTSMYLCASRFEGSGANVLTFGAGSRLTVL.

There are a few counts of this clonotype. V gene TRBV7-9 combines with J gene TRBJ2-2, with 7 bases fitting TRBD1. V trimming: 6 bases; J trimming: 3 bases; junction bases outside the gene matches: 7. The CDR3 runs to 15 residues. Germline V lookup: CDR1 SEHNR, CDR2 FQNEAQ (reference sequence). The CDR3 protein is CASSTTGRYTGELFF. DNA for the CDR3: TGTGCCAGCAGTACGACAGGGCGCTACACCGGGGAGCTGTTTTTT.

This clonotype was seen at least ten times. The chain couples TRBV5-1 to TRBJ1-1; D possibly corresponds to TRBD1 (6 bases). This CDR3 contains 15 residues. Germline CDR1 reads SGHRS; CDR2 reads YFSETQ. V lost 3 bases and J 2 bases, leaving 14 bases between the germline ends. Here the CDR3 reads CASSSLDSSNTEAFF. The CDR3 DNA is TGCGCCAGCAGCTCGCTGGACAGCTCAAACACTGAAGCTTTCTTT.

The gene calls are TRBV12-3 or TRBV12-4 and TRBJ2-3; 7 bases map to TRBD1. The junction had 4 bases not matched to a gene; V was cut back by 1 base and J by 3 bases. CDR3 length: 15 amino acids. The DNA of the CDR3 is TGTGCCAGCAGTTTAGGACAGGGCTGGACAGATACGCAGTATTTT. Translation: CASSLGQGWTDTQYF.

J is TRBJ2-7 and V is TRBV5-1; weak D call: TRBD2 (5 bases). V dropped 4 bases and J dropped 8 bases, with 16 bases sitting between them. CDR3 length: 13 residues. Germline V gene sequence: CDR1 SGHRS, CDR2 YFSETQ. The CDR3 loop reads CASSTSGSVQQYF. DNA for the CDR3: TGCGCCAGCAGCACCTCGGGAAGCGTCCAGCAGTACTTC.

This clonotype appeared many times. V is TRBV18 and J is TRBJ2-3; D not certain. The length of the CDR3 is 13 residues. The germline V gene has CDR1 KGHSH and CDR2 LQKENI. Trimming pared 0 bases from V and 6 bases from J, leaving 7 bases between. CDR3 in DNA: TGTGCCAGCTCACCACCGTTGGGGGATACGCAGTATTTT. This codes for CASSPPLGDTQYF.

This clonotype was observed at least ten times. This chain connects TRBV12-3 or TRBV12-4 to TRBJ2-7, with D perhaps matching TRBD1 or TRBD2 (5 bases each). V was pared by 2 bases and J by 2 bases, with 16 bases between. This CDR3 has 16 amino acids. CDR3 bases: TGTGCCAGCAGTTTAAAATCAGGGCAGGGAGCCTACGAGCAGTACTTC. It translates to CASSLKSGQGAYEQYF.

This clonotype occurred a few times. V and J are TRBV4-3 and TRBJ2-3; D may be TRBD2 (6 bases). V lost 0 bases, J lost 6 bases, and 13 bases lay in between. Germline lookup yields CDR1 LGHNA and CDR2 YSLEER. The CDR3 contains 15 residues. Here the CDR3 DNA reads TGCGCCAGCAGCCAAGATCGAGTAAGCGGGGATACGCAGTATTTT. This sequence encodes CASSQDRVSGDTQYF.

The sample holds many counts of this clonotype. The rearrangement uses TRBV7-2 and TRBJ1-3; maybe TRBD1 (5 bases). This CDR3 has 16 amino acids. In germline, CDR1 is SGHTA, CDR2 FQGNSA. The V and J ends lost 5 bases and 3 bases respectively, with 17 bases between them. The CDR3 sequence is CASSRKRQTIGNTIYF. CDR3 DNA sequence: TGTGCCAGCAGCCGAAAGCGACAGACAATTGGAAACACCATATATTTT.

This clonotype has a count of ten or more. The rearrangement uses TRBV7-2 and TRBJ2-2; TRBD2 aligns across 15 bases. The CDR3 runs to 15 residues. V dropped 5 bases and J dropped 11; count of bases not matched to a gene: 6. Germline V gives CDR1 SGHTA, CDR2 FQGNSA. As DNA, the CDR3 is TGTGCCAGCAGCCCGACGGGACTAGCGGGGGGCGAGCTGTTTTTT. Its translation is CASSPTGLAGGELFF.

The chain carries TRBV9 and TRBJ1-1, with D maybe TRBD1 (5 bases). The CDR3 has 13 amino acids. Trimming shortened V by 5 bases and J by 5 bases, and 13 bases separated the two germline ends. The germline V gene has CDR1 SGDLS and CDR2 YYNGEE. The CDR3 nucleotides read TGTGCCAGCAGTCCGGTTGGGGGAACTGAAGCTTTCTTT. Amino acid sequence: CASSPVGGTEAFF.

The chain employs TRBV2 and TRBJ2-5; 13 bases line up with TRBD2. Trimming took 6 bases from V and 4 from J; bases not matched to a gene: 8. The germline V gene has CDR1 SNHLY and CDR2 FYNNEI. This CDR3 has 16 residues. CDR3 sequence: CASSQLAGGPGETQYF. The CDR3 DNA reads as TGTGCCAGCAGCCAACTAGCGGGAGGGCCGGGAGAGACCCAGTACTTC.

At least ten counts were recorded for this clonotype. The V and J genes are TRBV12-3 or TRBV12-4 and TRBJ2-7; no firm D call. This CDR3 comprises 13 residues. Trimming left V 3 bases short and J 3 bases short, with 9 bases between. The CDR3 region is CASSFYLDYEQYF. The CDR3 DNA sequence: TGTGCCAGCAGTTTCTATTTAGACTACGAGCAGTACTTC.

V usage is TRBV6-2 or TRBV6-3 and J usage is TRBJ2-7; 7 bases fit TRBD1. CDR3 size: 15 residues. After removal of 0 bases from V and 4 bases from J, the junction contained 6 bases not matched to a gene. From germline, CDR1 is MNHEY and CDR2 SVGEGT. The CDR3 bases are TGTGCCAGCAGTTACTCCGACAGGGCCTATTACGAGCAGTACTTC. Protein product: CASSYSDRAYYEQYF.

This clonotype was seen only a few times. The J gene is TRBJ2-1, the V gene TRBV3-1, with 8 bases aligning to TRBD2. This CDR3 spans 17 amino acids. Trimming at V came to 4 bases and at J to 0 bases, leaving 8 bases not matched to a gene. Germline V gene sequence: CDR1 LGHDT, CDR2 YNNKEL (reference sequence). Here the CDR3 DNA reads TGTGCCAGCAGCCTATCACCCAGCGGGAGCTCCTACAATGAGCAGTTCTTC. Translation gives CASSLSPSGSSYNEQFF.

There are many counts of this clonotype. The J gene is TRBJ2-7, the V gene TRBV7-2, with 7 bases fitting TRBD1. Germline V gene data show CDR1 as SGHTA and CDR2 as FQGNSA. The CDR3 runs to 13 residues. The J segment lost 2 bases and the V segment lost 3 bases, leaving 1 base of the junction unmatched. CDR3 residues: CASSFGQAYEQYF. In nucleotides, the CDR3 is TGTGCCAGCAGCTTCGGACAGGCCTACGAGCAGTACTTC.

The V call is TRBV20-1, the J call TRBJ1-4, with a possible D match to TRBD1 (6 bases). Germline V CDR1 and CDR2: DFQATT, SNEGSKA (reference sequence). Trimming shortened V by 7 bases and J by 7 bases, and 25 bases separated the two germline ends. The CDR3 totals 16 residues. The CDR3 loop is CSVKKHGSGEAEKLFF. Written as DNA, the CDR3 is TGCAGTGTTAAAAAACATGGCTCAGGGGAGGCTGAAAAACTGTTTTTT.

In its sample, this clonotype was seen a few times. The chain employs TRBV9 and TRBJ2-7, with 10 bases identical to TRBD1. V was clipped by 3 bases and J by 1 base; unmatched bases: 7. This CDR3 has 16 residues. Per the germline V gene, CDR1 is SGDLS and CDR2 is YYNGEE. CDR3 amino acids: CASSAGQGVGSYEQYF. CDR3 nucleotide sequence: TGTGCCAGCAGCGCCGGACAGGGGGTGGGGTCCTACGAGCAGTACTTC.

This clonotype was observed at least ten times. The rearrangement joins TRBV7-3 to TRBJ2-7; D is ambiguous. The CDR3 is made up of 14 amino acids. The germline V gene has CDR1 SGHTA and CDR2 FQGTGA. Trimming cost V 0 bases and J 5 bases, with 11 bases left between them. The CDR3: CASSLTRTSNEQYF. For the CDR3, the DNA is TGTGCCAGCAGCTTAACTCGGACCTCGAACGAGCAGTACTTC. The full variable domain, rest sourced from reference TRBV7-3 and TRBJ2-7, is GAGVSQTPSNKVTEKGKYVELRCDPISGHTALYWYRQSLGQGPEFLIYFQGTGAADDSGLPNDRFFAVRPEGSVSTLKIQRTERGDSAVYLCASSLTRTSNEQYFGPGTRLTVT.

The rearrangement links TRBV10-3 to TRBJ2-7; perhaps TRBD2 as D (5 bases). V was clipped by 6 bases and J by 6 bases, with 21 bases between them. Germline V lookup: CDR1 ENHRY, CDR2 SYGVKD. This CDR3 has 15 amino acids. CDR3 bases: TGTGCCATCAGCGACTCCCTTTCCGGGATTAGCGAGCAGTACTTC. Amino acid sequence: CAISDSLSGISEQYF.

The chain links TRBV7-2 to TRBJ2-7; 10 nucleotides match TRBD1. This CDR3 is 13 amino acids long. J gave up 5 bases and V 5 bases, and 3 bases lay outside the gene matches. Germline CDR1 and CDR2: SGHTA and FQGNSA. CDR3 sequence reads: CASSETGGDEQYF. The CDR3 nucleotides are TGTGCCAGCAGCGAGACAGGGGGCGACGAGCAGTACTTC.

This clonotype was seen many times. This sequence joins TRBV7-2 and TRBJ1-5; D gene unclear. V gave up 2 bases and J gave up 2 bases, with 7 bases separating them. Looked up from germline, CDR1 is SGHTA and CDR2 is FQGNSA. CDR3 size: 14 residues. This chain's CDR3 is CASSLWAGNQPQHF. The CDR3 DNA reads as TGTGCCAGCAGCTTATGGGCAGGCAATCAGCCCCAGCATTTT.